The rows below give T cell receptor beta chains drawn from one sample of a study of long-term antiretroviral therapy in people with HIV. Clones were sequenced by immunoSEQ multiplex PCR, and TCRdb holds only the in-frame ones, with some missing. The sample has approximately 37,000 clones, around four fifths seen once. The sample consisted of unsorted PBMCs, taken 1 year after starting antiretroviral therapy. The receptors were gathered from a young man with HIV. CDR3s include the opening cysteine and the closing phenylalanine or tryptophan. A D gene is named only where the DNA matches it firmly. Size tells how often a clone was seen (once, few, many) or the class of an expanded clone, and some rows leave it out.

TRBJ1-1	TRBV14	few	.	TGTGCCAGCAGCCGCAATGAGGGACGGCGTTTGCTTTTT	CASSRNEGRRLLF
TRBJ2-1	TRBV7-8	.	.	TGTGCCAGCAGCTTAGCCAGGACGCAATACAATGAGCAGTTCTTC	CASSLARTQYNEQFF
TRBJ2-1	TRBV19	.	.	TGTGCCAGTAGTCAGGGTAGAAACAATGAGCAGTTCTTC	CASSQGRNNEQFF
TRBJ1-1	TRBV4-1	.	.	TGCGCCAGCAGCCGGAAAGCAGGGGCGGACACTGAAGCTTTCTTT	CASSRKAGADTEAFF
TRBJ1-2	TRBV29-1	few	TRBD1	TGCAGCGTTGAAGGGGACAGGGAGATCTATGGCTACACCTTC	CSVEGDREIYGYTF
TRBJ2-7	TRBV5-4	.	TRBD1	TGTGCCAGCAGTGCTGGGACAGGGGCGGGGGAGCAGTACTTC	CASSAGTGAGEQYF
TRBJ2-7	TRBV7-9	.	TRBD1	TGTGCCAGCAGCCCCGTATCGTGGAGGACAGGGAGCGACGAGCAGTACTTC	CASSPVSWRTGSDEQYF
TRBJ2-1	TRBV5-1	.	.	TGCGCCAGCAGCTTGGCCGGGACTGATACTTACAATGAGCAGTTCTTC	CASSLAGTDTYNEQFF
TRBJ1-5	TRBV28	once	.	TGTGCCAGCAGTTTCGGACAAGTAGGCAATCAGCCCCAGCATTTT	CASSFGQVGNQPQHF
TRBJ1-1	TRBV7-9	.	.	TGTGCCAGCAGCTTGGAGAGGACTGAAGCTTTCTTT	CASSLERTEAFF
TRBJ1-1	TRBV19	.	.	TGTGCCAGTAGTCCAGGGGTCGGACTTGAAGCTTTCTTT	CASSPGVGLEAFF
TRBJ2-1	TRBV5-1	.	.	TGCGCCAGCAGCCTAGCCGTGAATGAGCAGTTCTTC	CASSLAVNEQFF
TRBJ2-7	TRBV6-5	.	.	TGTGCCAGCAGTTTGAGGGAAAATTACTACGAGCAGTACTTC	CASSLRENYYEQYF
TRBJ1-5	TRBV4-1	few	.	TGCGCCAGCAGCCAAGCGCCAGACAATCAGCCCCAGCATTTT	CASSQAPDNQPQHF
TRBJ1-6	TRBV7-7	.	.	TGTGCCAGCAGCTTTGGCTGGGTGGGGGCTCCGGGAGTCCGGTATAGGAATTCACCCCTCCACTTT	CASSFGWVGAPGVRYRNSPLHF
TRBJ1-3	TRBV29-1	.	TRBD1	TGCAGCGTTGAAGGGACAGGGCCCGGAAACACCATATATTTT	CSVEGTGPGNTIYF
TRBJ1-3	TRBV6-1	.	.	TGTGCCAGCAGTTGGCAGGAGAATGGAAACACCATATATTTT	CASSWQENGNTIYF
TRBJ1-5	TRBV5-8	.	.	TGTGCCAGCAGCTTGCAGGGTTATAGCAATCAGCCCCAGCATTTT	CASSLQGYSNQPQHF
TRBJ1-1	TRBV6-1	.	.	TGTGCCAGCAGGACATTGGGAGGGGTGAACACTGAAGCTTTCTTT	CASRTLGGVNTEAFF
TRBJ2-1	TRBV6-4	.	TRBD2	TGTGCCAGCACAGCACTAGCGGGAGAGAGGAATGAGCAGTTCTTC	CASTALAGERNEQFF
TRBJ2-7	TRBV19	.	.	TGTGCCAGTAGTTTTAGGCCAACGGACTCCGAGCAGTACTTC	CASSFRPTDSEQYF
TRBJ2-2	TRBV27	.	.	TGTGCCAGCAGTTTATCAGCCCGCCCGAACACCGGGGAGCTGTTTTTT	CASSLSARPNTGELFF
TRBJ2-3	TRBV7-9	.	.	TGTGCCAGCAGCTCGACTGCATTCACAGATACGCAGTATTTT	CASSSTAFTDTQYF
TRBJ1-1	TRBV6-6	.	.	TGTGCCAGCAGTAAGGACCGGTTAGACACTGAAGCTTTCTTT	CASSKDRLDTEAFF
TRBJ2-1	TRBV7-6	.	TRBD1	TGTGCCAGCAGCAAGAAGACAGGGGACCCCTACAATGAGCAGTTCTTC	CASSKKTGDPYNEQFF
TRBJ2-2	TRBV11-1	.	.	TGTGCCAGCAGCTTAATCGGGAACACCGGGGAGCTGTTTTTT	CASSLIGNTGELFF
TRBJ2-7	TRBV9	.	.	TGTGCCAGCAGCGTGTCCGAGACTCCCCCCGAGCAGTACTTC	CASSVSETPPEQYF
TRBJ1-1	TRBV9	.	.	TGTGCCAGCAGCCCCAGTGGGGGGAACACTGAAGCTTTCTTT	CASSPSGGNTEAFF
TRBJ2-5	TRBV10-3	once	.	TGTGCCATCAGTTGGGGGGACCAAGAGACCCAGTACTTC	CAISWGDQETQYF
TRBJ2-5	TRBV7-9	.	TRBD1	TGTGCCAGCAGCGATTCCGGGACAGGGGGTCAAGAGACCCAGTACTTC	CASSDSGTGGQETQYF
TRBJ1-2	TRBV19	.	.	TGTGCCAGTAGTAGACCCGGGAGCTATGGCTACACCTTC	CASSRPGSYGYTF
TRBJ1-1	TRBV27	.	.	TGTGCCAGCAGTCCCCTGGGGGCCAGATGGGATGGGAGAGAAGCTTTCTTT	CASSPLGARWDGREAFF
TRBJ2-1	TRBV29-1	.	TRBD1	TGCAGCGTTGAAAGGACAGGGTCCTATGAGCAGTTCTTC	CSVERTGSYEQFF
TRBJ1-3	TRBV5-1	.	.	TGCGCCAGCAGCTGGGCCCTTCAAGACTTTGGAAACACCATATATTTT	CASSWALQDFGNTIYF
TRBJ2-3	TRBV6-1	.	.	TGTGCCAGCAGTGAAGGGCGGCGGGTCCACACAGATACGCAGTATTTT	CASSEGRRVHTDTQYF
TRBJ2-2	TRBV28	.	TRBD2	TGTGCCAGCAGTACTACTAGCGAGTCAAAGGCCGGGGAGCTGTTTTTT	CASSTTSESKAGELFF
TRBJ2-1	TRBV23-1	.	.	TGCGCCAGTTTCCTCAAGGGTAATGAGCAGTTCTTC	CASFLKGNEQFF